The 3 T cell receptor beta chains in this list originate from one sample, sequenced in a study of T-cell reconstitution after alpha-beta-depleted transplantation in children. Unique molecular identifiers were used to barcode this TCRbeta library. TCRdb used MiXCR to reprocess the PCR reads, holding one entry per CDR3 protein. The top ten hold roughly 30% of the sample, which has about 900,000 distinct CDR3 sequences, about 29% seen once. The sequenced sample was PBMCs, mostly from graft donor cells, obtained 360 days after TCRalphabeta/CD19-depleted stem cell transplant. The receptors originated from a boy in the first two years of life who had a stem cell transplant for SCID, so the T cells may come from the graft donor.

The chain uses TRBV7-8 and TRBJ2-3; D perhaps matches TRBD2 (6 bases). CDR1 is SGHVS, CDR2 FQNEAQ, per germline. Trimming left V 2 bases short and J 2 bases short, with 11 bases between. CDR3 length: 15 amino acids. CDR3 in DNA: TGTGCCAGCAGCTTATATTGGGGGGACACAGATACGCAGTATTTT. Translated, it gives CASSLYWGDTDTQYF.

The rearrangement links TRBV12-3 or TRBV12-4 to TRBJ1-5; TRBD1 matches at 12 bases. The V gene end was trimmed by 3 bases and the J gene end by 9 bases; junction bases not matched to a gene: 3. The CDR3 covers 14 residues. The CDR3 DNA is TGTGCCAGCAGTTTGGGGACAGGGGGCTTGCCCCAGCATTTT. Its translation is CASSLGTGGLPQHF.

This clonotype showed up just a few times. The CDR3 DNA is TGTGCCAGCAGCTTAATGGCGGGGCCATTCACCGGGGAGCTGTTTTTT. Its translation is CASSLMAGPFTGELFF. The genes are TRBV7-3 and TRBJ2-2, with D perhaps TRBD2 (6 bases). In germline, CDR1 is SGHTA, CDR2 FQGTGA. V was clipped by 1 base and J by 4 bases, with 13 bases between them. CDR3 size: 16 residues.